This T cell receptor beta chain was recovered during a study of control samples from healthy donors and cancer patients. In this sample, this clone turned up once. V dropped 9 bases and J dropped 0; count of bases not matched to a gene: 13. Germline loops: CDR1 LNHDA, CDR2 SQIVND (reference sequence). The CDR3 is made up of 16 amino acids. TCRdb's table, derived via immunoSEQ multiplex PCR, lists solely in-frame clones and lacks some. The repertoire holds 400,000 to 500,000 clones, with around nine tenths as singletons. The sequenced material came from PBMCs. The receptor was isolated from a man aged 35 to 55 with head and neck cancer. The chain links TRBV19 to TRBJ1-2; 7 bases match TRBD1. The CDR3 loop is CASNPDRPATNYGYTF. DNA of the CDR3: TGTGCCAGCAACCCGGACAGGCCCGCAACTAACTATGGCTACACCTTC.